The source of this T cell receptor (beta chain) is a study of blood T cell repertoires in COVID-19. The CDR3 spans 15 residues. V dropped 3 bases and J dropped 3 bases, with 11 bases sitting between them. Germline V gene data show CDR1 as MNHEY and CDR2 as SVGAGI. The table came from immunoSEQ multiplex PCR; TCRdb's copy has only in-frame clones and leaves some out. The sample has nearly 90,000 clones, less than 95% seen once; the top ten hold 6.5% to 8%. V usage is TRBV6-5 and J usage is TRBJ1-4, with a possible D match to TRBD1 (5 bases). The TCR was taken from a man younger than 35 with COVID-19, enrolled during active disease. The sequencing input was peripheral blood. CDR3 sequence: CASSYDGRANEKLFF. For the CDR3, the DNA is TGTGCCAGCAGTTATGATGGCAGGGCTAATGAAAAACTGTTTTTT.